The T cell receptor (beta chain) described here comes from a study of shared clonotypes between healthy human individuals. Study results and caveats: Donors were few, which limited the genetic and exposure-history diversity represented.

Using immunoSEQ multiplex PCR, the repertoire was profiled, and TCRdb retains in-frame clones only, with some absent. The data contain 2 million to 2.5 million clones, 85% to 95% of them seen just once; the ten biggest clones take up 0.37%. As for this clone: What it binds is not known.

This CDR3 comprises 15 residues. Germline CDR1 is SGDLS and CDR2 is YYNGEE. Trimming left V 4 bases short and J 4 bases short, with 17 bases between. This clonotype was obtained from a man aged 18-30 years in good health. Some clones in this sample may be carry-over from other donors' samples. This sequence joins TRBV9 and TRBJ1-2; the D is unclear. Material for sequencing was naive CD4+ T cells from PBMCs. The subset here: CD45RA+ positively selected. CDR3: CASSPNRADPYGYTF. The CDR3 DNA follows: TGTGCCAGCAGCCCCAACCGGGCGGATCCCTATGGCTACACCTTC.